The 21 T cell receptor beta chains below come from one sample, sequenced in a study of graft-versus-host responses after intestinal transplantation. Sequencing used immunoSEQ multiplex PCR; TCRdb keeps in-frame clones, though not all of them. The sample records 110,000 to 150,000 clones, around 90% being singletons. These TCRs are of unknown antigen specificity. The sequences come from unstimulated CD4+ T cells sorted from spleen or lymph node cells, collected before intestinal transplant. The receptors shown here come from a human donor who received an intestinal transplant.

In this sample, this clone turned up once. The chain carries TRBV30 and TRBJ1-1; D is ambiguous. The germline CDR1 and CDR2 sequences are GTSNPN and SVGIG (reference sequence). CDR3 size: 13 residues. The ends were cut back, 2 bases at V and 6 bases at J, with 13 bases in the middle. CDR3 nucleotides: TGTGCCTGGAGTTGGGTGGGTACTCCTGAAGCTTTCTTT. Its translation: CAWSWVGTPEAFF. Variable domain in full (rest from reference TRBV30 and TRBJ1-1): SQTIHQWPATLVQPVGSPLSLECTVEGTSNPNLYWYRQAAGRGLQLLFYSVGIGQISSEVPQNLSASRPQDRQFILSSKKLLLSDSGFYLCAWSWVGTPEAFFGQGTRLTVV.

The chain's CDR3 is CASSEATPGQGRIRTNQPQHF. The DNA for the CDR3 is TGTGCCAGCAGTGAAGCGACTCCGGGACAGGGACGCATTAGGACCAATCAGCCCCAGCATTTT. J is TRBJ1-5 and V is TRBV2; TRBD1 matches 9 bases. Germline-derived CDR1 and CDR2 are SNHLY and FYNNEI. The CDR3 length is 21 residues. V was clipped by 0 bases and J by 3 bases; unmatched bases: 18.

The chain combines TRBV6-5 with TRBJ1-1, with 7 bases aligning to TRBD1. Germline V gives CDR1 MNHEY, CDR2 SVGAGI. The CDR3 has 16 amino acids. The junction had 7 bases not matched to a gene; V was cut back by 3 bases and J by 0 bases. The CDR3 DNA reads TGTGCCAGCAGTTATGTACAGGGGCCTTTGAACACTGAAGCTTTCTTT. Protein product: CASSYVQGPLNTEAFF.

This clone was counted only a few times. The V call is TRBV9, the J call TRBJ1-3; no firm D call. In germline, CDR1 is SGDLS, CDR2 YYNGEE. This CDR3 region has 15 residues. Trimming took 4 bases from V and 3 from J, leaving 14 bases between them. CDR3 nucleotide sequence: TGTGCCAGCAGCTTCGCTGGACTGGGTGGAAACACCATATATTTT. It codes for CASSFAGLGGNTIYF. The whole variable domain, remainder taken from reference TRBV9 and TRBJ1-3, is DSGVTQTPKHLITATGQRVTLRCSPRSGDLSVYWYQQSLDQGLQFLIQYYNGEERAKGNILERFSAQQFPDLHSELNLSSLELGDSALYFCASSFAGLGGNTIYFGEGSWLTVV.

V gene TRBV9 combines with J gene TRBJ2-7; the match to TRBD2 covers 10 bases. The length of the CDR3 is 16 residues. The germline gives CDR1 SGDLS, CDR2 YYNGEE. Losses at the gene ends were 4 bases for V and 5 bases for J; bases not matched to a gene: 12. The CDR3, as DNA: TGTGCCAGCAGCCCCTCCAAGCGGGAGGGCCTAAACGAGCAGTACTTC. As protein: CASSPSKREGLNEQYF.

This clone has just one count. This sequence joins TRBV6-6 and TRBJ2-1; the D gene could be TRBD1 or TRBD2 (5 bases each). Germline V CDR1 and CDR2: MNHNY, SVGAGI (reference sequence). The CDR3 length is 13 residues. Between the trimmed V and J ends, which lost 3 bases and 7 bases, there was a span of 10 bases. CDR3 amino acids: CASSYPGRNEQFF. In DNA form, the CDR3 reads TGTGCCAGCAGTTATCCGGGGCGGAATGAGCAGTTCTTC.

The chain has TRBV10-3 and TRBJ1-1, with TRBD1 matching over 7 bases. With V trimmed by 0 bases and J by 1 base, 11 bases remained unmatched. Per germline, CDR1 ENHRY and CDR2 SYGVKD. There are 18 residues in the CDR3. The CDR3 is CAISESTGRWAGNTEAFF. The DNA for the CDR3 is TGTGCCATCAGTGAGTCGACAGGGAGGTGGGCGGGGAACACTGAAGCTTTCTTT.

This sequence joins TRBV15 and TRBJ2-1; TRBD1 is a possible D gene (8 bases). Between the trimmed V and J ends, which lost 2 bases and 7 bases, there was a span of 15 bases. The CDR3 covers 15 residues. CDR1 is LNHNV and CDR2 is YYDKDF in the germline V gene (reference sequence). The CDR3 region has the DNA TGTGCCACCAGCAGAACTACAGGGGGGGAGAATGAGCAGTTCTTC. Translation gives CATSRTTGGENEQFF.

The J gene is TRBJ2-3, the V gene TRBV27, with 12 nucleotides matching TRBD1. V gave up 4 bases and J gave up 3 bases; unmatched junction bases: 8. Germline V gives CDR1 MNHEY, CDR2 SMNVEV (reference sequence). The CDR3 length is 17 residues. The CDR3 sequence is CASSSHGTGGTTDTQYF. The CDR3 nucleotides are TGTGCCAGCAGTTCACACGGGACAGGGGGCACGACAGATACGCAGTATTTT.

The chain has TRBV4-1 and TRBJ2-7, with TRBD2 identical over 8 bases. Germline V gene sequence: CDR1 MGHRA, CDR2 YSYEKL. The ends lost 0 bases at V and 2 bases at J; junction bases unmatched: 6. CDR3 length: 16 amino acids. Here the CDR3 reads CASSQDRQREPYEQYF. The CDR3, as DNA: TGCGCCAGCAGCCAAGATCGTCAGCGGGAGCCCTACGAGCAGTACTTC.

The CDR3 region is CATPGQGRETQYF. The DNA of the CDR3 is TGTGCCACCCCGGGACAGGGGCGAGAGACCCAGTACTTC. The gene calls are TRBV6-1 and TRBJ2-5, with 10 bases identical to TRBD1. The germline V gene encodes CDR1 MNHNS and CDR2 SASEGT. The CDR3 is 13 amino acids. The junction had 6 bases not matched to a gene; V was cut back by 10 bases and J by 4 bases.

This chain connects TRBV7-8 to TRBJ2-7, with a possible D match to TRBD2 (6 bases). Per germline, CDR1 SGHVS and CDR2 FQNEAQ. There are 16 residues in the CDR3. With 2 bases removed from V and 4 bases from J, the gap between germline ends came to 18 bases. Here the CDR3 DNA reads TGTGCCAGCAGCTTATCACCGGGACTGGGGAGATACGAGCAGTACTTC. Translating gives CASSLSPGLGRYEQYF.

This clone has more than one count but fewer than ten. The chain is built from TRBV5-1 and TRBJ2-7; D is perhaps TRBD1 (6 bases). V gave up 1 base and J gave up 3 bases, with 23 bases separating them. Germline lookup yields CDR1 SGHRS and CDR2 YFSETQ. The CDR3 contains 18 residues. The CDR3 sequence is CASSLLGTPLTLVYEQYF. The CDR3 DNA sequence: TGCGCCAGCAGCTTGCTTGGGACACCGCTAACGCTAGTCTACGAGCAGTACTTC. Based on the CDR3 plus reference TRBV5-1 and TRBJ2-7, the full variable domain is KAGVTQTPRYLIKTRGQQVTLSCSPISGHRSVSWYQQTPGQGLQFLFEYFSETQRNKGNFPGRFSGRQFSNSRSEMNVSTLELGDSALYLCASSLLGTPLTLVYEQYFGPGTRLTVT.

CDR3 loop: CASRKRERGDEQYF. The CDR3 coding sequence is TGTGCCAGCAGAAAGAGGGAGAGGGGGGATGAGCAGTACTTC. The chain links TRBV11-1 to TRBJ2-7; tentatively, D is TRBD1 or TRBD2 (6 bases each). Deletions cut 6 bases from V and 7 bases from J, with 19 bases between. The CDR3 has 14 amino acids. Germline CDR1 SGHAT, CDR2 FQDESV (reference sequence).

The rearrangement joins TRBV9 to TRBJ2-1; 8 nucleotides line up with TRBD2. The CDR3 spans 16 residues. Germline assignment: CDR1 SGDLS and CDR2 YYNGEE. The junction had 2 bases not matched to a gene; V was cut back by 0 bases and J by 0 bases. CDR3 sequence: CASSVVSGSSYNEQFF. DNA of the CDR3: TGTGCCAGCAGCGTAGTCAGCGGGAGCTCCTACAATGAGCAGTTCTTC.

The rearrangement uses TRBV27 and TRBJ2-1; D not resolved. This CDR3 spans 16 amino acids. Germline V CDR1 and CDR2: MNHEY, SMNVEV (reference sequence). V was shortened by 4 bases and J by 4 bases, with 17 bases between the two germline ends. CDR3 sequence: CASSSLALEDYNEQFF. The CDR3 region has the DNA TGTGCCAGCAGTTCCTTAGCCTTAGAGGATTACAATGAGCAGTTCTTC.

The genes are TRBV6-5 and TRBJ1-2, with 9 nucleotides matching TRBD1. Germline values: CDR1 MNHEY, CDR2 SVGAGI. This CDR3 comprises 14 residues. After removal of 4 bases from V and 3 bases from J, the junction contained 3 bases not matched to a gene. The CDR3 reads CASSWGTGHYGYTF. The CDR3 DNA reads as TGTGCCAGCAGTTGGGGGACAGGGCACTATGGCTACACCTTC.

The chain recombines TRBV9 with TRBJ1-4; weak D call: TRBD1 (5 bases). The ends were cut back, 1 base at V and 8 bases at J, with 12 bases in the middle. Germline values: CDR1 SGDLS, CDR2 YYNGEE. The CDR3 contains 14 residues. The CDR3 coding sequence is TGTGCCAGCAGCGTACAGGGTGCTTCGGAAAAACTGTTTTTT. Translating it yields CASSVQGASEKLFF. The complete variable domain, with remaining parts taken from reference TRBV9 and TRBJ1-4, reads DSGVTQTPKHLITATGQRVTLRCSPRSGDLSVYWYQQSLDQGLQFLIQYYNGEERAKGNILERFSAQQFPDLHSELNLSSLELGDSALYFCASSVQGASEKLFFGSGTQLSVL.

The chain carries TRBV6-7 and TRBJ1-5; no definite D call. TRBV6-7 is assigned to the ORF class and has an uncertain function. The ends were cut back, 7 bases at V and 1 base at J, with 14 bases in the middle. This CDR3 comprises 15 residues. CDR3 bases: TGTGCCAGCATCAAACACAAGCCGAGCAATCAGCCCCAGCATTTT. This translates into CASIKHKPSNQPQHF.

The chain carries TRBV28 and TRBJ1-1; maybe TRBD1 (5 bases). In germline, CDR1 is MDHEN, CDR2 SYDVKM. V was trimmed by 6 bases and J by 0 bases, leaving 8 bases between them. This CDR3 is built from 13 residues. In DNA form, the CDR3 reads TGTGCCAGCAGGTCGACAGTGAACACTGAAGCTTTCTTT. Its protein is CASRSTVNTEAFF.

The rearrangement joins TRBV30 to TRBJ1-3, with 9 bases that match TRBD1. With V trimmed by 0 bases and J by 8 bases, 2 bases remained unmatched. The CDR3 length is 13 residues. CDR1 is GTSNPN, CDR2 SVGIG, per germline (reference sequence). The CDR3 here is CAWSVGQGYTIYF. DNA for the CDR3: TGTGCCTGGAGTGTGGGACAGGGATACACCATATATTTT. Full variable domain (rest looked up from reference TRBV30 and TRBJ1-3): SQTIHQWPATLVQPVGSPLSLECTVEGTSNPNLYWYRQAAGRGLQLLFYSVGIGQISSEVPQNLSASRPQDRQFILSSKKLLLSDSGFYLCAWSVGQGYTIYFGEGSWLTVV.